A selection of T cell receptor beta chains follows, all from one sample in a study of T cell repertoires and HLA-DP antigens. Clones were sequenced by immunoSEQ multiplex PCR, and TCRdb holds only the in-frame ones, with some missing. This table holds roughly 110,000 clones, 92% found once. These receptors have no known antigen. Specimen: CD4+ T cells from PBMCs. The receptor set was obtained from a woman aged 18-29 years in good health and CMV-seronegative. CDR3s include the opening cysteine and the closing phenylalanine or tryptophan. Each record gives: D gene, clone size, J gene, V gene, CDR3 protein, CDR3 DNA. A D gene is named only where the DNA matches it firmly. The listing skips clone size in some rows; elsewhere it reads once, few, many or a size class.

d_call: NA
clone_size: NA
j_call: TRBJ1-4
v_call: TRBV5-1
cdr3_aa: CASSLGGQGKLFF
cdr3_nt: TGCGCCAGCAGCTTGGGCGGCCAGGGCAAACTGTTTTTT

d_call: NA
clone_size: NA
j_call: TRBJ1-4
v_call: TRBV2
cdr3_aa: CASSVYRFNEKLFF
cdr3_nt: TGTGCCAGCAGTGTTTACAGGTTTAATGAAAAACTGTTTTTT

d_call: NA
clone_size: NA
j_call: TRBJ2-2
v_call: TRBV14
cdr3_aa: CASSQRRRDTGELFF
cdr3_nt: TGTGCCAGCAGCCAAAGACGAAGGGACACCGGGGAGCTGTTTTTT

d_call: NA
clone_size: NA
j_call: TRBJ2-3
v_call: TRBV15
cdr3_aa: CATSRVNPTDTQYF
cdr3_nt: TGTGCCACCAGCAGAGTTAATCCCACAGATACGCAGTATTTT

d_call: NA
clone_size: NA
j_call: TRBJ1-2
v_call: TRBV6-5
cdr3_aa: CASKRQVTYGYTF
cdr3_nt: TGTGCCAGCAAACGACAGGTTACCTATGGCTACACCTTC

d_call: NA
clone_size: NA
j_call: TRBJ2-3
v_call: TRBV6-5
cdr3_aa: CASKGLARTDTQYF
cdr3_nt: TGTGCCAGCAAAGGCCTAGCGCGCACAGATACGCAGTATTTT

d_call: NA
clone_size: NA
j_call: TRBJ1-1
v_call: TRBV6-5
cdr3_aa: CASSAGVNTEAFF
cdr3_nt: TGTGCCAGCAGCGCTGGCGTTAACACTGAAGCTTTCTTT

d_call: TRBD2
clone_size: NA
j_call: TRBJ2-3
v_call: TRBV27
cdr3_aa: CASSSTRLAGGADTQYF
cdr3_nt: TGTGCCAGCAGCTCCACGCGCCTAGCGGGGGGGGCAGATACGCAGTATTTT

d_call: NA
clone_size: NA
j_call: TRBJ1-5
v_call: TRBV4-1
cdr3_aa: CASSQARGANQPQHF
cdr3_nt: TGCGCCAGCAGCCAGGCTAGGGGGGCTAATCAGCCCCAGCATTTT

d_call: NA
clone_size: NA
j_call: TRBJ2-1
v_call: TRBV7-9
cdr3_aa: CASRHGWSSYNEQFF
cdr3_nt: TGTGCCAGCAGACACGGATGGAGCTCCTACAATGAGCAGTTCTTC

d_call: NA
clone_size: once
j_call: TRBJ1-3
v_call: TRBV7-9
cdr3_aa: CASSSKTYSGNTIYF
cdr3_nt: TGTGCCAGCAGCTCAAAAACGTACTCTGGAAACACCATATATTTT

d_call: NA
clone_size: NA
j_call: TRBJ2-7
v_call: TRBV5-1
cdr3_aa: CASSLRGGPSRSEQYF
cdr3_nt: TGCGCCAGCAGCTTGAGGGGGGGACCCAGTCGCTCCGAGCAGTACTTC

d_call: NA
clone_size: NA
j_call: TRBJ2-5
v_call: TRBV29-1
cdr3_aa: CSVDSGQETQYF
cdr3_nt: TGCAGCGTTGATTCAGGGCAAGAGACCCAGTACTTC

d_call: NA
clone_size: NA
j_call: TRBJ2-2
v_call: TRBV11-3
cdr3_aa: CASSLEGGTGELFF
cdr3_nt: TGTGCCAGCAGCTTAGAGGGAGGCACCGGGGAGCTGTTTTTT

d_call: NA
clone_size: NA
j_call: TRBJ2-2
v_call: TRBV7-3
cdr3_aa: CASSPRGENTGELFF
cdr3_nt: TGTGCCAGCAGTCCCAGGGGGGAGAACACCGGGGAGCTGTTTTTT

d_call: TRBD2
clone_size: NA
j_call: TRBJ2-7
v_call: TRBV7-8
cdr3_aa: CASSFDTSGFYEQYF
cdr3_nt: TGTGCCAGCAGCTTCGATACTAGCGGGTTTTACGAGCAGTACTTC

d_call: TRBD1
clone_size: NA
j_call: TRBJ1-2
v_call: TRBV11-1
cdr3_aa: CASRPRTGPGGYTF
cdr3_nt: TGTGCCAGCAGACCACGGACAGGGCCCGGGGGCTACACCTTC

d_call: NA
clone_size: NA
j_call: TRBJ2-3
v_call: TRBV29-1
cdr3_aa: CSGRVGLSTDTQYF
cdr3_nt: TGCAGCGGTCGAGTCGGCCTTAGCACAGATACGCAGTATTTT

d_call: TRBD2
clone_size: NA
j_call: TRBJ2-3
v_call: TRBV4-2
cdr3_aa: CASSQEPAQTSGRTDTQYF
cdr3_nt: TGTGCCAGCAGCCAAGAACCCGCGCAGACTAGCGGGCGCACAGATACGCAGTATTTT

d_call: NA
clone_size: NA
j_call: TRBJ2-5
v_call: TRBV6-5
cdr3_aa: CASRTTGTLEAQYF
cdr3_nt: TGTGCCAGCAGGACAACCGGGACTCTGGAGGCCCAGTACTTC

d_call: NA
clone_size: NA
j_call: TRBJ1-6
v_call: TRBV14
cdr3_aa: CASSQLRWGVSSPLHF
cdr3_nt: TGTGCCAGCAGCCAGCTCCGGTGGGGGGTGTCGTCACCCCTCCACTTT

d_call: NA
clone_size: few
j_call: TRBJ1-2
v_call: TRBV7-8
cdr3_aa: CASSLWGNYGYTF
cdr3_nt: TGTGCCAGCAGCTTATGGGGAAACTATGGCTACACCTTC

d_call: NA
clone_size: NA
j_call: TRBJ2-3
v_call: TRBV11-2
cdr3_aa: CASSSVGLRTDTQYF
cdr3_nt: TGTGCCAGCAGCTCCGTGGGGCTCCGCACAGATACGCAGTATTTT

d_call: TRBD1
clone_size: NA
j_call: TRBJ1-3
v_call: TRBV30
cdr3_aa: CAWKRGQSGNTIYF
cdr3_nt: TGTGCCTGGAAGCGGGGACAGTCTGGAAACACCATATATTTT

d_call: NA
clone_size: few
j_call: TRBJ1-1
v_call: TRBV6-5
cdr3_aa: CASSYSEERNTEAFF
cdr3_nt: TGTGCCAGCAGTTACTCGGAGGAAAGGAACACTGAAGCTTTCTTT

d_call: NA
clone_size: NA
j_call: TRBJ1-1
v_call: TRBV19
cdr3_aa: CASIRSAKGGRTEAFF
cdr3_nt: TGTGCCAGTATAAGATCGGCGAAGGGGGGGCGCACTGAAGCTTTCTTT

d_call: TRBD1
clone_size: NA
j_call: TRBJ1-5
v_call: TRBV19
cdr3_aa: CASSIRQGSQPQHF
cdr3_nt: TGTGCCAGTAGTATAAGACAGGGAAGCCAGCCCCAGCATTTT

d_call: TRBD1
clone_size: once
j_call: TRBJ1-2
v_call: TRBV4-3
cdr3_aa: CASRDRASNYGYTF
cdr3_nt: TGCGCCAGCAGAGACAGGGCATCTAACTACGGCTACACCTTC

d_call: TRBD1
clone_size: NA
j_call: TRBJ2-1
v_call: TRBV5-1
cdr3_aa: CASSLVAGGYNEQFF
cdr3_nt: TGCGCCAGCAGCTTGGTCGCAGGGGGCTACAATGAGCAGTTCTTC

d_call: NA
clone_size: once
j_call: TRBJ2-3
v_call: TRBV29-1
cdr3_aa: CSVAGRTTDTQYF
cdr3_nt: TGCAGCGTTGCAGGGAGGACCACAGATACGCAGTATTTT

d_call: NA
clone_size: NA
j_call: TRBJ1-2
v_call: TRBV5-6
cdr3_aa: CASSPDSNRDNYGYTF
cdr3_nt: TGTGCCAGCAGCCCCGACAGTAACAGGGATAACTATGGCTACACCTTC

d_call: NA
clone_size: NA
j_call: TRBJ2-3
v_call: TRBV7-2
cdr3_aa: CASSLVGTGSDTQYF
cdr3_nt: TGTGCCAGCAGCTTAGTTGGGACGGGGTCAGATACGCAGTATTTT

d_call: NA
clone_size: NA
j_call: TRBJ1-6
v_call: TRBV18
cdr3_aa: CASSPRETAGSPLHF
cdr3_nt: TGTGCCAGCTCACCAAGAGAGACGGCGGGGTCACCCCTCCACTTT